This T cell receptor (beta chain) was documented in a study of metastatic and nonmetastatic thyroid tumors. Study-level background: Malignant and benign thyroid patients had repertoires compared in peripheral blood and tumor or nodule tissue. Whole-study results and caveats: Reported TCR beta diversity, measured in blood and tumor, was significantly higher for malignant thyroid tumors than for benign nodules.

As to this clone: Antigen specificity is unknown.

Each patient came to thyroid surgery without any prior treatment (of any kind). Methods used by the authors: Researchers built a distant-metastasis classifier for papillary thyroid cancer that drew on CDR3 differences across clinicopathological groups. With MiXCR, TCRdb called clones anew from the PCR reads. The V and J calls were determined by TCRdb, not by the authors. There are approximately 4,900 clones in the sample; 25% to 30% occur only once, and 11% to 15% lies in the top ten. The specimen sequenced was adjacent normal tissue. This TCR came from a female donor with papillary thyroid cancer or a benign thyroid nodule (not recorded which). Some clones in this sample may be carry-over from other donors' samples.

In DNA, the CDR3 is TGTGCCAGCAGTCCCAGCCCTCCCACGGAAGACACGTCCTACGAGCAGTACTTC. This codes for CASSPSPPTEDTSYEQYF. The chain combines TRBV28 with TRBJ2-7; D gene uncertain. Between the trimmed V and J ends, which lost 5 bases and 1 base, there was a span of 24 bases. Germline V CDR1 and CDR2: MDHEN, SYDVKM. The length of the CDR3 is 18 residues. The whole variable domain, filled in from reference TRBV28 and TRBJ2-7, reads DVKVTQSSRYLVKRTGEKVFLECVQDMDHENMFWYRQDPGLGLRLIYFSYDVKMKEKGDIPEGYSVSREKKERFSLILESASTNQTSMYLCASSPSPPTEDTSYEQYFGPGTRLTVT.